The 9 T cell receptor beta chains reported below all come from one sample, sequenced in a study of T cells in Graves' hyperthyroidism and ophthalmopathy. Amplification of TCR beta CDR3 regions used RNA as the template. First-round RT-PCR targeting the TCR CDR3 was performed with the HTBI primer set. MiXCR, run by TCRdb on the multiplex PCR reads, gives a single entry per CDR3 protein. The sample holds approximately 400,000 distinct CDR3 sequences, about an eighth seen once. Sequencing was carried out using blood. The source of these receptors is a middle-aged man with Graves' ophthalmopathy.

This clonotype was counted many times. This chain uses TRBV27 with TRBJ1-2; 7 positions agree with TRBD1. The CDR3 runs 17 residues. Germline CDR1 and CDR2: MNHEY and SMNVEV (reference sequence). The ends lost 6 bases at V and 5 bases at J; junction bases unmatched: 18. The CDR3 nucleotides are TGTGCCAGCAGCCCTACACCCAGGGCAGGGGGGATATATGGCTACACCTTC. Translated: CASSPTPRAGGIYGYTF.

The V and J genes are TRBV19 and TRBJ2-3, with D hard to call. CDR3 size: 13 residues. Trimming cost V 6 bases and J 4 bases, with 11 bases left between them. CDR1 and CDR2 from the germline V gene are LNHDA and SQIVND (reference sequence). CDR3 bases: TGTGCCAGTAGGGGCCGGCCGGCAGATACGCAGTATTTT. Amino acid sequence: CASRGRPADTQYF.

The genes are TRBV5-8 and TRBJ2-3, with D perhaps matching TRBD2 (6 bases). Trimming removed 3 bases at V and 1 base at J, with 15 bases between. This CDR3 has 16 residues. The germline V gene has CDR1 SGHTS and CDR2 YDEGEE. CDR3 in amino acids: CASSSSLGGGTDTQYF. As DNA, the CDR3 is TGTGCCAGCAGCTCCTCCTTGGGAGGAGGCACAGATACGCAGTATTTT. The full variable domain, in which reference TRBV5-8 and TRBJ2-3 provide the parts outside the CDR3, is EAGVTQSPTHLIKTRGQQATLRCSPISGHTSVYWYQQALGLGLQFLLWYDEGEERNRGNFPPRFSGRQFPNYSSELNVNALELEDSALYLCASSSSLGGGTDTQYFGPGTRLTVL.

At least ten counts were recorded for this clonotype. This sequence joins TRBV18 and TRBJ1-5; TRBD1 matches 7 bases. The CDR3 covers 14 residues. V lost 4 bases to trimming and J lost 4 bases; unmatched junction nucleotides: 4. Germline V gene lookup returns CDR1 KGHSH and CDR2 LQKENI. CDR3 amino acids: CASSLRDRNQPQHF. CDR3 in DNA: TGTGCCAGCTCACTCCGGGACAGAAATCAGCCCCAGCATTTT.

V is TRBV10-3 and J is TRBJ1-5; tentatively, D is TRBD1 (5 bases). Germline lookup yields CDR1 ENHRY and CDR2 SYGVKD. Trimming removed 4 bases at V and 4 bases at J, with 11 bases between. The length of the CDR3 is 14 residues. The CDR3 loop is CAISGGRENQPQHF. CDR3 DNA: TGTGCCATCAGTGGTGGCAGGGAAAATCAGCCCCAGCATTTT.

This clonotype was counted ten times or more. This chain links TRBV11-2 with TRBJ1-5, with D unclear. The CDR3 runs to 14 residues. From germline, CDR1 is SGHAT and CDR2 FQNNGV. V was shortened by 0 bases and J by 7 bases, with 10 bases between the two germline ends. The chain's CDR3 is CASSLERGKQPQHF. The DNA for the CDR3 is TGTGCCAGCAGCTTAGAGAGAGGGAAGCAGCCCCAGCATTTT.

This clonotype was observed a few times. The chain is built from TRBV20-1 and TRBJ1-2; TRBD1 is a possible D gene (6 bases). With 2 bases removed from V and 0 bases from J, the gap between germline ends came to 13 bases. Germline-derived CDR1 and CDR2 are DFQATT and SNEGSKA (reference sequence). The CDR3 length is 15 residues. The CDR3 DNA reads as TGCAGTGCTAGATCAGGGGACAAACCTAACTATGGCTACACCTTC. Protein: CSARSGDKPNYGYTF.

Only a few counts were recorded for this clonotype. V usage is TRBV19 and J usage is TRBJ1-1; a possible D gene is TRBD1 (5 bases). This CDR3 is 12 amino acids long. The V end was cut by 8 bases, the J end by 0 bases, with 7 bases between. The germline gives CDR1 LNHDA, CDR2 SQIVND (reference sequence). DNA for the CDR3: TGTGCCAGTTCCAGGGTGAACACTGAAGCTTTCTTT. Amino acids: CASSRVNTEAFF.

This clonotype has just a few counts. This chain links TRBV12-3 or TRBV12-4 with TRBJ1-4; no clear D gene. Trimming cost V 8 bases and J 7 bases, with 14 bases left between them. The CDR3 is 13 amino acids. The CDR3 reads CASQASLGEKLFF. As DNA, the CDR3 is TGTGCCAGCCAGGCCTCTCTCGGTGAAAAACTGTTTTTT.